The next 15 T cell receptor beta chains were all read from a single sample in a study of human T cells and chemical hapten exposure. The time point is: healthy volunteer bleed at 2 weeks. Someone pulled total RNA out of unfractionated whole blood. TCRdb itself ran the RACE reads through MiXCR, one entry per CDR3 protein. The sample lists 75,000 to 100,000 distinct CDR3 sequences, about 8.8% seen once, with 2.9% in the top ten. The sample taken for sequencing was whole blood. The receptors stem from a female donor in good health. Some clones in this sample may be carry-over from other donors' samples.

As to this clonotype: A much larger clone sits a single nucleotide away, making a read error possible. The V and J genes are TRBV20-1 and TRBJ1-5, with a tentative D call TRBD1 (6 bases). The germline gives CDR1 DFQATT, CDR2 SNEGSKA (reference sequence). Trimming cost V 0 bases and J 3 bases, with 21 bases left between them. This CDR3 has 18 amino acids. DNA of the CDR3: TGCAGTGCTAGAGACTCACAGAGGGGACATGCTAACAATCAGCCCCAGCATTTT. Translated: CSARDSQRGHANNQPQHF.

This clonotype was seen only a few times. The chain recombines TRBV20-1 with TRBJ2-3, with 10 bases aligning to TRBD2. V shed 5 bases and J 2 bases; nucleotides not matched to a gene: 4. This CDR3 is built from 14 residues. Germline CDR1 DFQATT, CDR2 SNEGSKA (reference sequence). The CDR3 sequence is CSAERGGPTDTQYF. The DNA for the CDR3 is TGCAGTGCTGAGCGGGGGGGCCCCACAGATACGCAGTATTTT.

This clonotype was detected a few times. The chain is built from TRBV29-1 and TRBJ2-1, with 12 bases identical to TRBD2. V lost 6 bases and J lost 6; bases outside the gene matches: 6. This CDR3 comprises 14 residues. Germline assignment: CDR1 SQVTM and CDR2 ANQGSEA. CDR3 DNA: TGCAGCGTGGCGACTAGCGGGAGTTTCAATGAGCAGTTCTTC. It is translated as CSVATSGSFNEQFF.

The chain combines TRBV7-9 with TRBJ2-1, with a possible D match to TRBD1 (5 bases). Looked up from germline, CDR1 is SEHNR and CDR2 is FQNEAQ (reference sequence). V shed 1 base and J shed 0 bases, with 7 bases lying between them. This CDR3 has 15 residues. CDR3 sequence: CASSLEGRSYNEQFF. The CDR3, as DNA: TGTGCCAGCAGCTTAGAGGGGCGCTCCTACAATGAGCAGTTCTTC. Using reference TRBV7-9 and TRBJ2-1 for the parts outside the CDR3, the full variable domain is DTGVSQNPRHKITKRGQNVTFRCDPISEHNRLYWYRQTLGQGPEFLTYFQNEAQLEKSRLLSDRFSAERPKGSFSTLEIQRTEQGDSAMYLCASSLEGRSYNEQFFGPGTRLTVL.

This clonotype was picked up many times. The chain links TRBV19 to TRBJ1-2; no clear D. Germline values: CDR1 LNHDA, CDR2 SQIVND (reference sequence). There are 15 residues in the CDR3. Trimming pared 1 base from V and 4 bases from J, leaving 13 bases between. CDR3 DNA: TGTGCCAGTAGTATAGTACCAAGCGGTGGCTATGGCTACACCTTC. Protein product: CASSIVPSGGYGYTF.

The CDR3: CASSPGRNYNEQFF. CDR3 nucleotide sequence: TGTGCCAGCAGTCCGGGACGTAACTACAATGAGCAGTTCTTC. The J gene is TRBJ2-1, the V gene TRBV27; perhaps D is TRBD1 or TRBD2 (5 bases each). The CDR3 covers 14 residues. V lost 5 bases and J 3 bases, leaving 11 bases between the germline ends. The V gene's germline CDR1 is MNHEY and CDR2 SMNVEV (reference sequence).

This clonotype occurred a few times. DNA of the CDR3: TGTGCCAGCAGCTTAGGCCTACTCGTAGATACGCAGTATTTT. Translation gives CASSLGLLVDTQYF. This sequence joins TRBV7-9 and TRBJ2-3; no clear D gene. Germline CDR1 and CDR2: SEHNR and FQNEAQ (reference sequence). The V gene lost 1 base and the J gene lost 5 bases, with 10 bases spanning the gap. The CDR3 spans 14 residues.

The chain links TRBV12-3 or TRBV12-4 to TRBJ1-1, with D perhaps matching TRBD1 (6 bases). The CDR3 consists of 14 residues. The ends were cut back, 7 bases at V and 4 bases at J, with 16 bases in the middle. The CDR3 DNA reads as TGTGCCAGCACCACTCAGGGGCGCAGCACTGAAGCTTTCTTT. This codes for CASTTQGRSTEAFF.

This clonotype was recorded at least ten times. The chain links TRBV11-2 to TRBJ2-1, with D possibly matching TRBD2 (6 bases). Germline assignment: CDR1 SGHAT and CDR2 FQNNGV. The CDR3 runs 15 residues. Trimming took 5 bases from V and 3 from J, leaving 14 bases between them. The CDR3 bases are TGTGCCAGCAGCCCGGACTACCGACTCTACAATGAGCAGTTCTTC. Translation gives CASSPDYRLYNEQFF.

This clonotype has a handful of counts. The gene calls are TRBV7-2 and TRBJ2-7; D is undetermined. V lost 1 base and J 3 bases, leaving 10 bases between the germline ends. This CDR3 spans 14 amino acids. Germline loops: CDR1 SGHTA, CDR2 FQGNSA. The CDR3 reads CASSLGAASYEQYF. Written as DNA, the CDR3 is TGTGCCAGCAGCTTAGGGGCCGCGAGCTACGAGCAGTACTTC.

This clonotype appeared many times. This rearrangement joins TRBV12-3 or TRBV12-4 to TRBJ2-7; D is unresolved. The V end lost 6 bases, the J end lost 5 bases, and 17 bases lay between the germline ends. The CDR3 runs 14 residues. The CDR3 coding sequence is TGTGCCAGCAGCTCTTACCCGTCGGCTAACGAGCAGTACTTC. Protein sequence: CASSSYPSANEQYF.

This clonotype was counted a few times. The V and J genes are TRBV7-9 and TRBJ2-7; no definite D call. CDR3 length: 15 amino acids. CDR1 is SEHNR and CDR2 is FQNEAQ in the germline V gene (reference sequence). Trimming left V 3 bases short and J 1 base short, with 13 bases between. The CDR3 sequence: CASSFDRDRSYEQYF. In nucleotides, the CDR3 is TGTGCCAGCAGCTTCGATAGGGATCGGTCCTACGAGCAGTACTTC.

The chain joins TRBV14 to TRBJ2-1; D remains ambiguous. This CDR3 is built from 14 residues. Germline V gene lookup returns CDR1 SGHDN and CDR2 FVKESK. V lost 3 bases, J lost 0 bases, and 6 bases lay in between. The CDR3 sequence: CASSHESSYNEQFF. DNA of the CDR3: TGTGCCAGCAGCCATGAAAGCTCCTACAATGAGCAGTTCTTC.

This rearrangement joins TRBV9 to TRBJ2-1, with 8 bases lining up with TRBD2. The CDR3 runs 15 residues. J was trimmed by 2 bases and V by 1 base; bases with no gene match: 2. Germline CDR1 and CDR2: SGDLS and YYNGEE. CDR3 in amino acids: CASSVSGSTYNEQFF. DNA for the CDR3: TGTGCCAGCAGCGTAAGCGGGAGCACCTACAATGAGCAGTTCTTC.

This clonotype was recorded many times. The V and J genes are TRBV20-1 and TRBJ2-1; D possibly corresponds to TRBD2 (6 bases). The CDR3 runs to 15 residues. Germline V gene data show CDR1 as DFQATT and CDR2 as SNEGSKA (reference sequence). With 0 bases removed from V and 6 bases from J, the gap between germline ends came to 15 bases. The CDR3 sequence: CSARDFNSGINEQFF. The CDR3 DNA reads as TGCAGTGCTAGAGATTTTAATAGCGGCATCAATGAGCAGTTCTTC.